The 17 T cell receptor beta chains below come from one sample, sequenced in a study of T cell responses to AZD1222 COVID-19 vaccine. The protocol was immunoSEQ multiplex PCR, while the TCRdb copy is restricted to in-frame clones and leaves out a portion. The sample contains 150,000 to 200,000 clones, 88% of which appear only once. The specimen was peripheral blood, collected 28 days after the second AZD1222 dose. These receptors came from an adult who received the AZD1222 COVID-19 vaccine.

The CDR3 bases are TGTGCCAGCAGCCAAGCGAGCCTTCATGAGCAGTTCTTC. Amino acids: CASSQASLHEQFF. The chain has TRBV3-1 (or the pseudogene TRBV3-2) and TRBJ2-1, with D unclear. Trimming left V 1 base short and J 8 bases short, with 9 bases between. Germline V gene sequence: CDR1 LGHDT, CDR2 YNNKEL (reference sequence). This CDR3 has 13 amino acids.

The gene calls are TRBV9 and TRBJ2-2; no reliable D call. This CDR3 contains 17 residues. The germline V gene encodes CDR1 SGDLS and CDR2 YYNGEE. Trimming took off 1 base at V and 0 bases at J, with 13 bases between the two ends. The chain's CDR3 is CASSVLSDPANTGELFF. CDR3 nucleotides: TGTGCCAGCAGCGTACTCTCTGACCCTGCGAACACCGGGGAGCTGTTTTTT.

The chain carries TRBV9 and TRBJ1-5, with D tentatively TRBD1 (6 bases). The CDR3 loop spans 15 amino acids. Germline CDR1 and CDR2: SGDLS and YYNGEE. V lost 0 bases and J lost 3, with 10 bases in between. CDR3 DNA sequence: TGTGCCAGCAGCGTAGGAGCAGGGGTCAATCAGCCCCAGCATTTT. Residues: CASSVGAGVNQPQHF.

The chain carries TRBV7-8 and TRBJ1-6, with TRBD1 identical over 9 bases. V lost 5 bases and J lost 7; bases outside the gene matches: 6. Germline loops: CDR1 SGHVS, CDR2 FQNEAQ. This CDR3 region has 15 residues. In DNA form, the CDR3 reads TGTGCCAGCAGCCCGGGGACAGGGAACAATTCACCCCTCCACTTT. This gives the protein CASSPGTGNNSPLHF.

As DNA, the CDR3 is TGTGCCAGCAGCTGGGGGGGACAGGCAGGCGCTGAAGCTTTCTTT. It is translated as CASSWGGQAGAEAFF. V and J are TRBV5-4 and TRBJ1-1; 8 bases match TRBD1. The germline V gene encodes CDR1 SGHNT and CDR2 YYREEE (reference sequence). V was clipped by 3 bases and J by 6 bases; unmatched bases: 10. The CDR3 covers 15 residues.

The chain couples TRBV7-2 to TRBJ2-4; TRBD1 matches at 9 bases. Germline CDR1 SGHTA, CDR2 FQGNSA. The ends lost 1 base at V and 0 bases at J; junction bases unmatched: 7. The CDR3 has 18 residues. The CDR3 protein is CASSLDLQGALAKNIQYF. DNA for the CDR3: TGTGCCAGCAGCTTAGACCTACAGGGGGCTCTAGCCAAAAACATTCAGTACTTC. The entire variable domain, with the rest obtained from reference TRBV7-2 and TRBJ2-4, is as follows: GAGVSQSPSNKVTEKGKDVELRCDPISGHTALYWYRQSLGQGLEFLIYFQGNSAPDKSGLPSDRFSAERTGGSVSTLTIQRTQQEDSAVYLCASSLDLQGALAKNIQYFGAGTRLSVL.

The chain couples TRBV7-9 to TRBJ2-7; 7 bases line up with TRBD2. The ends lost 4 bases at V and 3 bases at J; junction bases unmatched: 0. Germline V lookup: CDR1 SEHNR, CDR2 FQNEAQ (reference sequence). The CDR3 sequence is 12 residues long. The CDR3: CASSWGGYEQYF. The CDR3, as DNA: TGTGCCAGCAGCTGGGGGGGCTACGAGCAGTACTTC.

V is TRBV6-4 and J is TRBJ2-3, with D perhaps TRBD1 or TRBD2 (5 bases each). V was shortened by 8 bases and J by 1 base, with 10 bases between the two germline ends. Germline CDR1 is MRHNA and CDR2 is SNTAGT. This CDR3 comprises 13 residues. The CDR3 region is CASGHGGTDTQYF. The CDR3 nucleotides are TGTGCCAGCGGACACGGGGGCACAGATACGCAGTATTTT.

This clone came up a few times. The chain carries TRBV5-6 and TRBJ1-2, with D unclear. With 0 bases removed from V and 0 bases from J, the gap between germline ends came to 9 bases. The CDR3 has 15 residues. CDR1 is SGHDT and CDR2 is YYEEEE in the germline V gene. The CDR3 DNA is TGTGCCAGCAGCTTGGGACCCTTTCCTAACTATGGCTACACCTTC. It codes for CASSLGPFPNYGYTF.

V usage is TRBV13 and J usage is TRBJ1-2; tentative D call: TRBD1 (5 bases). V was shortened by 1 base and J by 8 bases, with 14 bases between the two germline ends. Germline V gene lookup returns CDR1 PRHDT and CDR2 FYEKMQ (reference sequence). This CDR3 contains 14 residues. The CDR3 here is CASSLVAGVEGYTF. Written as DNA, the CDR3 is TGTGCCAGCAGCTTAGTGGCGGGGGTTGAAGGCTACACCTTC. The full variable domain, in which reference TRBV13 and TRBJ1-2 provide the parts outside the CDR3, is AAGVIQSPRHLIKEKRETATLKCYPIPRHDTVYWYQQGPGQDPQFLISFYEKMQSDKGSIPDRFSAQQFSDYHSELNMSSLELGDSALYFCASSLVAGVEGYTFGSGTRLTVV.

CDR3 sequence (DNA): TGCGCCAGCGGGAACGGGGCGAGGACCTACGAGCAGTACTTC. Translated, it gives CASGNGARTYEQYF. J is TRBJ2-7 and V is TRBV5-1; D tentatively fits TRBD1 or TRBD2 (5 bases each). CDR3 length equals 14 residues. From germline, CDR1 is SGHRS and CDR2 YFSETQ. V was trimmed by 7 bases and J by 2 bases, leaving 16 bases between them.

The chain combines TRBV19 with TRBJ1-3; D might be TRBD1 (6 bases). Per the germline V gene, CDR1 is LNHDA and CDR2 is SQIVND (reference sequence). Trimming removed 3 bases from V and 2 bases from J, with 14 bases in between. The CDR3 has 16 amino acids. The CDR3 sequence is CASSMSRGSPGNTIYF. The CDR3 nucleotides are TGTGCCAGTAGTATGTCCAGGGGATCTCCTGGAAACACCATATATTTT.

This clone has only one observation. The chain has TRBV3-1 (or the pseudogene TRBV3-2) and TRBJ2-7, with TRBD1 matching over 9 bases. The J segment lost 3 bases and the V segment lost 2 bases, leaving 5 bases of the junction unmatched. The CDR3 consists of 15 residues. Germline CDR1 is LGHDT and CDR2 is YNNKEL (reference sequence). The CDR3 bases are TGTGCCAGCAGCCAAAATATGGGACAGGGCTACGAGCAGTACTTC. This codes for CASSQNMGQGYEQYF.

The chain employs TRBV7-2 and TRBJ2-5, with 8 bases that match TRBD2. The V and J ends lost 1 base and 1 base, in that order; junction bases with no gene match: 5. Germline CDR1 is SGHTA and CDR2 is FQGNSA. The CDR3 consists of 16 residues. The CDR3 sequence is CASSLVPAGVQETQYF. The CDR3 nucleotides read TGTGCCAGCAGCTTAGTGCCAGCGGGGGTCCAAGAGACCCAGTACTTC.

The chain couples TRBV25-1 to TRBJ1-3; a possible D gene is TRBD1 (5 bases). Between the trimmed V and J ends, which lost 3 bases and 4 bases, there was a span of 13 bases. The CDR3 spans 15 residues. The germline V gene has CDR1 MGHDK and CDR2 SYGVNS. Written as DNA, the CDR3 is TGTGCCAGCAGTGATCCCGGGACGGTCGGAAACACCATATATTTT. This sequence encodes CASSDPGTVGNTIYF.

The rearrangement uses TRBV6-5 and TRBJ1-2; 10 nucleotides line up with TRBD1. The CDR3 has 13 amino acids. The J segment lost 10 bases and the V segment lost 6 bases, leaving 8 bases of the junction unmatched. The germline V gene has CDR1 MNHEY and CDR2 SVGAGI. The CDR3 nucleotides read TGTGCCAGCAGACACGGGACAGGGGTGGACTACACCTTC. It translates to CASRHGTGVDYTF.

The CDR3 spells CASSLTGDPYEQYF. Here the CDR3 DNA reads TGTGCCAGCAGCTTGACAGGAGACCCCTACGAGCAGTACTTC. V usage is TRBV7-9 and J usage is TRBJ2-7; D is possibly TRBD1 (6 bases). The CDR3 length is 14 residues. Germline V gene data show CDR1 as SEHNR and CDR2 as FQNEAQ (reference sequence). Trimming took off 3 bases at V and 2 bases at J, with 11 bases between the two ends.